Sequencing of this T cell receptor (beta chain) was carried out in a study of Graves' ophthalmopathy and Graves' hyperthyroidism. Amplifying from RNA transcripts, the study obtained TCR beta CDR3 regions. Following a first-round RT-PCR that used HTBI primers, a second-round multiplex PCR was carried out. TCRdb ran MiXCR on the multiplex PCR reads and lists one entry per CDR3 protein. The sample consists of approximately 460,000 distinct CDR3 sequences, around 15% of them appearing once. The source of this sequence is a woman in her 30s with Graves' ophthalmopathy. Material for sequencing was blood.

The CDR3 DNA reads as TGTGCCAGCAGTTCAGCCGGACAGCTTGGAAATTCACCCCTCCACTTT. Translated: CASSSAGQLGNSPLHF. This chain links TRBV12-3 or TRBV12-4 with TRBJ1-6, with a weak D call TRBD1 (6 bases). This CDR3 is built from 16 residues. V was clipped by 4 bases and J by 7 bases, with 17 bases between them.